This TCR beta chain was obtained from a study of Graves' ophthalmopathy and Graves' hyperthyroidism. Study-level results: Built on 13 signatures, a model told ophthalmopathy apart from stable hyperthyroidism with about 90% sensitivity and around 80% specificity. The majority of expanded thyroid clonotypes above 0.001 frequency also occurred in blood.

The CDR3 spans 12 residues. V was cut by 4 bases and J by 8 bases, with 14 bases left in between. Germline CDR1 reads SQVTM; CDR2 reads ANQGSEA. None of the included patients had other autoimmune diseases, uncontrolled infections, pregnancy or lactation, as these led to exclusion. Physicians reached a diagnosis by relying on clinical symptoms, serum thyroxine, TRAb, thyroid ultrasound and orbital computed tomography. RNA transcripts were the source from which TCR beta CDR3 regions were amplified. An opening RT-PCR round employed HTBI primers and preceded a second-round multiplex PCR. TCRdb passed the multiplex PCR reads through MiXCR, listing each CDR3 protein once. Of over a million distinct CDR3 sequences listed, 35% to 40% are singletons. Notes on this clonotype: Its antigen is as yet unknown.

The V gene is TRBV29-1, the J gene TRBJ1-2; a possible D gene is TRBD1 (6 bases). This receptor was taken from an adult man with Graves' hyperthyroidism. What was sequenced was peripheral blood or thyroid tissue (not recorded which). The chain's CDR3 is CSVGGASYGYTF. The CDR3 nucleotides are TGCAGCGTTGGGGGGGCGTCCTACGGCTACACCTTC.